One and the same sample provided the 7 T cell receptor beta chains below, sequenced in a study of T-cell reconstitution after alpha-beta-depleted transplantation in children. Unique molecular identifiers were built into the TCRbeta library. TCRdb re-derived calls from the PCR reads in MiXCR, one entry per CDR3 protein. The data contain hundreds of thousands of distinct CDR3 sequences, 9.5% to 13% of them seen just once; the ten biggest clones take up over 25%. Sequenced here: PBMCs, sampled before TCRalphabeta/CD19-depleted stem cell transplant. These receptors all stem from a child under two years old with acute myeloid leukemia, due to receive a stem cell transplant.

This clonotype was observed a few times. The chain is built from TRBV7-6 and TRBJ1-1; D is undetermined. V dropped 1 base and J dropped 1 base, with 10 bases sitting between them. CDR3 length equals 15 residues. Germline V gene lookup returns CDR1 SGHVS and CDR2 FNYEAQ. Here the CDR3 reads CASSLGEGTNTEAFF. The DNA for the CDR3 is TGTGCCAGCAGCTTAGGGGAGGGAACGAACACTGAAGCTTTCTTT.

This clonotype was observed many times. The rearrangement links TRBV5-1 to TRBJ2-7, with TRBD2 identical over 11 bases. Germline V gene data show CDR1 as SGHRS and CDR2 as YFSETQ. The CDR3 has 14 amino acids. The V segment lost 4 bases and the J segment 7 bases; nucleotides outside the gene matches: 7. CDR3 sequence reads: CASSLGLAVFEQYF. DNA for the CDR3: TGCGCCAGCAGCCTGGGACTAGCGGTGTTTGAGCAGTACTTC.

In this sample, this clonotype turned up many times. The rearrangement uses TRBV5-1 and TRBJ2-5; D is perhaps TRBD1 or TRBD2 (6 bases each). Trimming removed 4 bases at V and 5 bases at J, with 21 bases between. This CDR3 region has 16 residues. The V gene's germline CDR1 is SGHRS and CDR2 YFSETQ. CDR3 in DNA: TGCGCCAGCAGCCAGGGAGGACAGTGGCTCGTGGAGACCCAGTACTTC. It encodes CASSQGGQWLVETQYF.

This clonotype was seen at least ten times. The V call is TRBV9, the J call TRBJ2-2; 7 bases are a match to TRBD2. Germline V gives CDR1 SGDLS, CDR2 YYNGEE. Germline trimming cut 3 bases from V and 0 bases from J; bases unmatched to any gene: 2. The CDR3 length is 15 residues. The CDR3 DNA is TGTGCCAGCAGCGCCGGACTAGCGAACACCGGGGAGCTGTTTTTT. Encoded protein: CASSAGLANTGELFF.

This clonotype came up a few times. The chain has TRBV6-2 or TRBV6-3 and TRBJ2-5, with 9 nucleotides matching TRBD2. The CDR3 extends over 21 amino acids. Trimming cost V 6 bases and J 2 bases; bases outside gene matches: 25. Germline V gene sequence: CDR1 MNHEY, CDR2 SVGEGT. This CDR3 reads CASRAYLRVAGVGGIQETQYF. The CDR3 bases are TGTGCCAGCAGGGCCTACCTCCGGGTAGCGGGGGTGGGCGGGATACAAGAGACCCAGTACTTC.

This clonotype was counted at least ten times. The rearrangement joins TRBV5-1 to TRBJ2-3; D is ambiguous. Germline assignment: CDR1 SGHRS and CDR2 YFSETQ. The V gene lost 3 bases and the J gene lost 5 bases, with 13 bases spanning the gap. The CDR3 length is 14 residues. Written as DNA, the CDR3 is TGCGCCAGCAGCTCCGACCCATCTGGAGATACGCAGTATTTT. The encoded protein is CASSSDPSGDTQYF. The full variable domain, in which reference TRBV5-1 and TRBJ2-3 provide the parts outside the CDR3, is KAGVTQTPRYLIKTRGQQVTLSCSPISGHRSVSWYQQTPGQGLQFLFEYFSETQRNKGNFPGRFSGRQFSNSRSEMNVSTLELGDSALYLCASSSDPSGDTQYFGPGTRLTVL.

This clonotype showed up many times. The CDR3 reads CASCLFGTPGLKQYF. The CDR3 DNA follows: TGTGCCAGCTGTTTATTCGGGACTCCAGGGCTTAAGCAGTACTTC. This chain connects TRBV6-2 or TRBV6-3 to TRBJ2-7; maybe TRBD2 (6 bases). This CDR3 region has 15 residues. Germline V lookup: CDR1 MNHEY, CDR2 SVGEGT. V was cut by 8 bases and J by 8 bases, with 25 bases left in between.